This TCR beta chain was identified during a study of T cells in Graves' hyperthyroidism and ophthalmopathy. RNA transcripts gave rise to amplified TCR beta CDR3 regions. HTBI primers were employed in a first-round RT-PCR of the TCR CDR3. TCRdb reprocessed the multiplex PCR reads via MiXCR and lists one record per CDR3 protein. Found here are 350,000 to 400,000 distinct CDR3 sequences, 14% to 15% of them singletons; the top ten hold less than 35%. V shed 4 bases and J shed 1 base, with 7 bases lying between them. This CDR3 is 13 amino acids long. Per germline, CDR1 LNHNV and CDR2 YYDKDF (reference sequence). This clonotype was picked up a small number of times. Newly diagnosed hyperthyroidism, duration under 2 months, in patients aged 18 to 65.

The source material was blood. This chain connects TRBV15 to TRBJ1-1; D remains ambiguous. This TCR derives from a woman in her twenties or thirties with Graves' hyperthyroidism. CDR3 in amino acids: CATSIRGNTEAFF. Here the CDR3 DNA reads TGTGCCACCAGCATCCGCGGGAACACTGAAGCTTTCTTT. The whole variable domain, remainder taken from reference TRBV15 and TRBJ1-1, is DAMVIQNPRYQVTQFGKPVTLSCSQTLNHNVMYWYQQKSSQAPKLLFHYYDKDFNNEADTPDNFQSRRPNTSFCFLDIRSPGLGDTAMYLCATSIRGNTEAFFGQGTRLTVV.